The present TCR beta chain was sequenced within a study of cytomegalovirus exposure and HLA in healthy donors. Worth noting for this clone: Antigen unknown.

V trimming: 6 bases; J trimming: 4 bases; junction bases outside the gene matches: 9. Germline loops: CDR1 MNHNS, CDR2 SASEGT. CDR3 length equals 15 residues. Overall study results and limits: Researchers reported in a later analysis that a missense DCLRE1C variant was tied to TCR beta V- and J-gene trimming.

Primers included in the PCR were 60 Vbeta and 13 Jbeta primers. Generated by immunoSEQ multiplex PCR, the TCRdb table keeps only in-frame clones and is missing some. The table lists about 180,000 clones, 70% to 80% of them singletons, with more than 2% in the top ten. The sequence was collected from a man aged 55-75 years in good health and CMV-seronegative. This chain links TRBV6-1 with TRBJ2-3; TRBD1 aligns across 8 bases. The sequencing sample was made of PBMCs. CDR3 DNA sequence: TGTGCCAGCAGGCGGACAGGGATCGGCCCAGATACGCAGTATTTT. Amino acid sequence: CASRRTGIGPDTQYF.